The clone carrying this TCR beta chain has only a few counts. The antigen is unknown. The data were taken from a study of T-cell memory formation after mild COVID-19. The wider study: The study found TCR clusters largely donor specific. General study points: Clones that contracted from day 15 to 85 were balanced CD4/CD8, while later expanders leaned CD4+. Among CD4+ contracting clones, most were CM and EM, and CD8+ ones EMRA.

Germline V gene lookup returns CDR1 DFQATT and CDR2 SNEGSKA (reference sequence). Trimming removed 5 bases at V and 5 bases at J, with 13 bases between. CDR3 length equals 13 residues. MiXCR, run by TCRdb on the 5' RACE reads, gives a single entry per CDR3 protein. The sample carries some 86,000 distinct CDR3 sequences, about 23% recorded once. The material sequenced was PBMCs or a T cell subset sorted from them (not recorded which). The TCR originated in a man aged 18 to 29 who had mild COVID-19 (a few samples of this study predate the infection). Cell type and time point are not known. The V and J genes are TRBV20-1 and TRBJ2-4; D not certain. The CDR3 DNA sequence: TGCAGTGCTCCCGAGGTTAACGAAAACATTCAGTACTTC. Translating gives CSAPEVNENIQYF.